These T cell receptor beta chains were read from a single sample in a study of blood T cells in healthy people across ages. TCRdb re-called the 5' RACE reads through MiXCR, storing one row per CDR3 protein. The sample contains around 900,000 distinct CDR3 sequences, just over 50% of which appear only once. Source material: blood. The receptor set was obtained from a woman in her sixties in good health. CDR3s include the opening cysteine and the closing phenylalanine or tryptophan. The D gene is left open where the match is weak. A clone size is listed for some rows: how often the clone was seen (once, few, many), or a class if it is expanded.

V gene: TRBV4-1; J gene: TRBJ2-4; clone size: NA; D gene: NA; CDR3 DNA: TGCGCCAGCAGCCAAGAGGAAGACTTAGCCAAAAACATTCAGTACTTC; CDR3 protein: CASSQEEDLAKNIQYF
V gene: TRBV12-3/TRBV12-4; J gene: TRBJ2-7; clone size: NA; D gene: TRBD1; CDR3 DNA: TGTGCCAGCAGTAGACAGGGTGTACGGTTCTACGAGCAGTACTTC; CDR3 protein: CASSRQGVRFYEQYF
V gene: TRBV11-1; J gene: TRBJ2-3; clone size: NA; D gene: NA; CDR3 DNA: TGTGCCAGCACCCTTTCCCCCCAGGGGACAGATACGCAGTATTTT; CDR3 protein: CASTLSPQGTDTQYF
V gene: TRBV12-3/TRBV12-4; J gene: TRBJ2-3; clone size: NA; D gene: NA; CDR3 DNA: TGTGCCAGCAGTTTGTTTTCTCGGGGGACTGGCGGGATCAGATCAGATACGCAGTATTTT; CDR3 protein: CASSLFSRGTGGIRSDTQYF
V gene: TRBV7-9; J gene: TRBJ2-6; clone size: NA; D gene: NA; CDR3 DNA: TGTGCCAGCGGCTTGGTTGATGACGTGAGGATCGGGGCCAACGTCCTGACTTTC; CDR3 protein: CASGLVDDVRIGANVLTF
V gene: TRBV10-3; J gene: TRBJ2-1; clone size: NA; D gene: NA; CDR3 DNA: TGTGCCATCAGTGGTCCAGGTGGGGGTGATGAGCAGTTCTTC; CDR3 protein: CAISGPGGGDEQFF
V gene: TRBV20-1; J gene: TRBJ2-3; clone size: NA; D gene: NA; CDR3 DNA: TGCAGTGCTAGAGATGCCCGACAACCTAGCACAGATACGCAGTATTTT; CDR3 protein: CSARDARQPSTDTQYF
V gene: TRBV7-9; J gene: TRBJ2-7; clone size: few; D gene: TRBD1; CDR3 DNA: TGTGCCAGCAGTCTGTTGGGACAGGGCTTAACCGAGCAGTACTTC; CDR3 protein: CASSLLGQGLTEQYF
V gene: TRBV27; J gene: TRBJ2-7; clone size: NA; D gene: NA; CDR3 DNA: TGTGCCAGCAGTTTACTAAGGGGGGTGTACGAGCAGTACTTC; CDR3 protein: CASSLLRGVYEQYF
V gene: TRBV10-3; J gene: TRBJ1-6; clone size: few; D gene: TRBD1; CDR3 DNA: TGTGCCATCAGGGCCACGGGACAGAACTCACCCCTCCACTTT; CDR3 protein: CAIRATGQNSPLHF
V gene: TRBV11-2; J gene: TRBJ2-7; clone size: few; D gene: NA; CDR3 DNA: TGTGCCAGCAGCTTAGCGGGGGAGACCTACGAGCAGTACTTC; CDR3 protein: CASSLAGETYEQYF
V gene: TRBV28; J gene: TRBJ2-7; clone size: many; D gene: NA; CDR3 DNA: TGTGCCAGCAGTTTAACATACGAGCAGTACTTC; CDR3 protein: CASSLTYEQYF
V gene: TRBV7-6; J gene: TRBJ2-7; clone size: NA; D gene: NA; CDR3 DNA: TGTGCCACCCGAAGTGGATTTGGAGACGAGCAGTACTTC; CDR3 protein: CATRSGFGDEQYF
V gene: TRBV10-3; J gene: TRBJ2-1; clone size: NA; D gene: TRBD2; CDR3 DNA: TGTGCCATCAGTGAGAGGGGACTAGCGGGAGGGCCCAATGAGCAGTTCTTC; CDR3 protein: CAISERGLAGGPNEQFF
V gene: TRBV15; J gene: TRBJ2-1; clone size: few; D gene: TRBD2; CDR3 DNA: TGTGCCACCAGCGATTTTCGGGGACTAGCGGGAAGGTACAATGAGCAGTTCTTC; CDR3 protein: CATSDFRGLAGRYNEQFF
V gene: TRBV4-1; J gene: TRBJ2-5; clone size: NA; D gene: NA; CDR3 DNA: TGCGCCAGCAGCCAAGCTAGAGGCCCCGAGACCCAGTACTTC; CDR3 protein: CASSQARGPETQYF
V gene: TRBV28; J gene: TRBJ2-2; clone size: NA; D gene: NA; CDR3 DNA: TGTGCCGGACGGGACGTGAACACCGGGGAGCTGTTTTTT; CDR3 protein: CAGRDVNTGELFF
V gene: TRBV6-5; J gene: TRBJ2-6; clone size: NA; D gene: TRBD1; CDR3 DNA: TGTGCCAGCAGACCGGACAGGGCTGGGGCCAACGTCCTGACTTTC; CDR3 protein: CASRPDRAGANVLTF
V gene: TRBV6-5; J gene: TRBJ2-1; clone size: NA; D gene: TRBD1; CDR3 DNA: TGTGCCAGCAGTTACTCGACAGGGGAGTCCTACAATGAGCAGTTCTTC; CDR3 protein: CASSYSTGESYNEQFF
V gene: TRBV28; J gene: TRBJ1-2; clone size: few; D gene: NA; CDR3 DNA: TGTGCCAGCACCCCTACTGCGGGTAACTATGGCTACACCTTC; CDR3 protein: CASTPTAGNYGYTF
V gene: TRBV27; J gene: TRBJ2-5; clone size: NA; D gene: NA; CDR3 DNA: TGTGCCAGCAGGGAGTTTGGCGCGGAGACCCAGTACTTC; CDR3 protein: CASREFGAETQYF
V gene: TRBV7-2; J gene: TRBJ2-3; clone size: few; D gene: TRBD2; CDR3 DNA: TGTGCCAGCAGCACCCTATGGGCGGGAGCCGGAGATACGCAGTATTTT; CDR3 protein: CASSTLWAGAGDTQYF
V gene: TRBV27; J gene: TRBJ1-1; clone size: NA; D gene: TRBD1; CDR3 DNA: TGTGCCAGCAGGGACAGGGGCGAAGCTTTCTTT; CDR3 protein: CASRDRGEAFF
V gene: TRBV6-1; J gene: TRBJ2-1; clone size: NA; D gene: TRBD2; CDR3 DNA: TGTGCCAGCAGGGGGGGGAATCGGTACAATGAGCAGTTCTTC; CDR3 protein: CASRGGNRYNEQFF
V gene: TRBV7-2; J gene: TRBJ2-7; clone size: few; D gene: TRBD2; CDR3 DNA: TGTGCCAGCAGCCTACGGACTAGCGGGAGCTGGCACGAGCAGTACTTC; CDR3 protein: CASSLRTSGSWHEQYF
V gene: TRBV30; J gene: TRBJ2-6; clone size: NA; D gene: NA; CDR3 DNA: TGTGCCTGGAGTAAACGGTCCTCTGGGGCCAACGTCCTGACTTTC; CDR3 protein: CAWSKRSSGANVLTF
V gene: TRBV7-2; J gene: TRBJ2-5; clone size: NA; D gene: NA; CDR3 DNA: TGTGCCAGCAGCTCCCCGTGGGACCCGAACCAAGAGACCCAGTACTTC; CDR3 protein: CASSSPWDPNQETQYF
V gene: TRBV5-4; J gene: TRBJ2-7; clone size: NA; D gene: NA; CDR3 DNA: TGTGCCAGCAGTCCCAGCGGGTATAACAACGAGCAGTACTTC; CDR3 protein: CASSPSGYNNEQYF
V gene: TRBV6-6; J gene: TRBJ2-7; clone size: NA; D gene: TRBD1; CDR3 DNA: TGTGCCAGCAATAGGAGACAGGGGTCATCCTACGAGCAGTACTTC; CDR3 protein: CASNRRQGSSYEQYF
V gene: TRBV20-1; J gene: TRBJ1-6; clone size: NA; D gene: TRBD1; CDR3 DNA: TGCAGTGCTGGCTCGACAGGGGGTGGTTCACCCCTCCACTTT; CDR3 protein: CSAGSTGGGSPLHF
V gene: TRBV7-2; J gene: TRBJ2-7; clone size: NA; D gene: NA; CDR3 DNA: TGTGCCAGCAGCTTAGGGATAGCGAGCTCCTACGAGCAGTACTTC; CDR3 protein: CASSLGIASSYEQYF
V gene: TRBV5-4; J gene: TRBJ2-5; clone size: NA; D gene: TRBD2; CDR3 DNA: TGTGCCAGCAGCTCGGCGGGAGTAGGAGAGACCCAGTACTTC; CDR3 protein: CASSSAGVGETQYF
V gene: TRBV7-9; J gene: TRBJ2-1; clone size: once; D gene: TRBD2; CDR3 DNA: TGTGCCAGCAGCATGGGACTAGAACAATACGAGCAGTTCTTC; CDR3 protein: CASSMGLEQYEQFF